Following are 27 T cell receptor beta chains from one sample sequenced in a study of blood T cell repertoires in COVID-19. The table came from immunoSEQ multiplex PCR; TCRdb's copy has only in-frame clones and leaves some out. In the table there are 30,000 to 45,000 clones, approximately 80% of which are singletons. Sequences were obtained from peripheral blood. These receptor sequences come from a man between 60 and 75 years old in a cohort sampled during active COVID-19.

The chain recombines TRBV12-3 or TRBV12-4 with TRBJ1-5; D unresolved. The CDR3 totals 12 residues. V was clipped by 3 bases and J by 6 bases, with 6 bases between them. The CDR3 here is CASSLYSQPQHF. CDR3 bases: TGTGCCAGCAGTTTGTATAGTCAGCCCCAGCATTTT.

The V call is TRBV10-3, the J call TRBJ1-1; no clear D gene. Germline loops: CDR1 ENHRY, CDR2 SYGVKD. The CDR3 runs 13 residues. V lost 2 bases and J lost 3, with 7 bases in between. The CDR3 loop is CAISEAGDTEAFF. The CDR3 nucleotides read TGTGCCATCAGTGAGGCAGGTGACACTGAAGCTTTCTTT.

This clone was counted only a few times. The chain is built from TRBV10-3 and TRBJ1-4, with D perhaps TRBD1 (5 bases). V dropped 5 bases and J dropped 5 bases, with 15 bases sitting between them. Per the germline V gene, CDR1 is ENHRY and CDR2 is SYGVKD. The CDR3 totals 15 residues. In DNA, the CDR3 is TGTGCCATCAGTTCCACGAGGGACTCAAATGAAAAACTGTTTTTT. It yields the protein CAISSTRDSNEKLFF.

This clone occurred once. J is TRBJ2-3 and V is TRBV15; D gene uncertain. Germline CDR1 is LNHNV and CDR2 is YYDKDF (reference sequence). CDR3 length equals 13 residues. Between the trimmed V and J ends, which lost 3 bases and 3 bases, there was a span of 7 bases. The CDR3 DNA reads TGTGCCACCAGCAGCCCCCTTACAGATACGCAGTATTTT. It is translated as CATSSPLTDTQYF.

CDR3 nucleotides: TGTGCCAGCAGCTATCCGGGACTGAACACCGGGGAGCTGTTTTTT. Its translation is CASSYPGLNTGELFF. The chain combines TRBV11-2 with TRBJ2-2, with D possibly being TRBD2 (6 bases). The CDR3 is 15 amino acids. With 4 bases removed from V and 1 base from J, the gap between germline ends came to 10 bases. CDR1 is SGHAT, CDR2 FQNNGV, per germline.

CDR3 sequence reads: CASSVLPRQGDHGYTF. In DNA form, the CDR3 reads TGTGCCAGCAGTGTACTTCCGAGACAGGGAGATCATGGCTACACCTTC. V and J are TRBV6-2 or TRBV6-3 and TRBJ1-2, with 7 bases aligning to TRBD1. Trimming took 5 bases from V and 6 from J; bases not matched to a gene: 15. The germline V gene encodes CDR1 MNHEY and CDR2 SVGEGT. This CDR3 comprises 16 residues.

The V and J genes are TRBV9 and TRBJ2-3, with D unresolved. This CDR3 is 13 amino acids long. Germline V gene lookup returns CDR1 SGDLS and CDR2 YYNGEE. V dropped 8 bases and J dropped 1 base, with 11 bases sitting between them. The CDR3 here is CASSYEGTDTQYF. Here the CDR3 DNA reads TGTGCCAGTTCCTACGAAGGCACAGATACGCAGTATTTT.

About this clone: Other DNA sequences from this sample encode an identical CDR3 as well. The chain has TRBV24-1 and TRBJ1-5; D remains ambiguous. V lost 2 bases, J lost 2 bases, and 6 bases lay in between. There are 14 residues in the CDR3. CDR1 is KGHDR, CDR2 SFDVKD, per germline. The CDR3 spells CATSDSGGNQPQHF. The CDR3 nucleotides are TGTGCCACCAGTGATTCCGGGGGCAATCAGCCCCAGCATTTT.

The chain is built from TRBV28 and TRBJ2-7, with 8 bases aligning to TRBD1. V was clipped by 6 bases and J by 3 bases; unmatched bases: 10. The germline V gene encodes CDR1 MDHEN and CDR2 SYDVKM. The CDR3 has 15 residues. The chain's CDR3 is CASSSARGRLYEQYF. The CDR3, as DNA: TGTGCCAGCAGCAGTGCCAGGGGGCGCCTCTACGAGCAGTACTTC.

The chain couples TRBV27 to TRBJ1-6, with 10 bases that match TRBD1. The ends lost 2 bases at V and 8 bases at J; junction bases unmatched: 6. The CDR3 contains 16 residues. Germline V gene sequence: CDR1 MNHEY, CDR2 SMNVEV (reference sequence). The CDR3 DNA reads TGTGCCAGCAGTTTAAGACCGGGACAGGGGTATTCACCCCTCCACTTT. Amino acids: CASSLRPGQGYSPLHF.

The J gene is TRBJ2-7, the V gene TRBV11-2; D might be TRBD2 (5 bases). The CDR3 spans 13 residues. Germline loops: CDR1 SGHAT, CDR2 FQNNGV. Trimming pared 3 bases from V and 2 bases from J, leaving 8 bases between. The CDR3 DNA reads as TGTGCCAGCAGCTTTCCGGGGACCTACGAGCAGTACTTC. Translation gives CASSFPGTYEQYF.

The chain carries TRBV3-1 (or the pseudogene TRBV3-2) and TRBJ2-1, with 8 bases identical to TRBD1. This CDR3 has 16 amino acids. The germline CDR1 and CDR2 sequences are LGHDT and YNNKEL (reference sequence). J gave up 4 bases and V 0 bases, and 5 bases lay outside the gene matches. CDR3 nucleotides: TGTGCCAGCAGCCAAGAGGGGGACAGGCTATACAATGAGCAGTTCTTC. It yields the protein CASSQEGDRLYNEQFF.

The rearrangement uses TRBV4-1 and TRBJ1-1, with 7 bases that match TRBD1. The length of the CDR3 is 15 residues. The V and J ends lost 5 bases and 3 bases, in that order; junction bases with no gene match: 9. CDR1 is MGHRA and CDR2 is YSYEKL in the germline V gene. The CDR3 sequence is CASSLGGAGDTEAFF. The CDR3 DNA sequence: TGCGCCAGCAGCTTAGGGGGCGCGGGCGACACTGAAGCTTTCTTT.

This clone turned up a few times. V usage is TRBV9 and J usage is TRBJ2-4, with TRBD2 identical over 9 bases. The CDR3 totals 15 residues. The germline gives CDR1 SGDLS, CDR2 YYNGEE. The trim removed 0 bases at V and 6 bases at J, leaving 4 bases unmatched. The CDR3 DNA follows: TGTGCCAGCAGCGTAGAGGGGACTAGCAGAAACATTCAGTACTTC. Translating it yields CASSVEGTSRNIQYF.

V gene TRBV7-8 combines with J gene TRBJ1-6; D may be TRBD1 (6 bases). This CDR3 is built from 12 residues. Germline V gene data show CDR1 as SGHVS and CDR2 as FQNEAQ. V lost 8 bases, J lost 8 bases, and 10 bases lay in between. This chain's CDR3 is CASGDRYSPLHF. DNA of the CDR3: TGTGCCAGCGGAGACAGGTATTCACCCCTCCACTTT.

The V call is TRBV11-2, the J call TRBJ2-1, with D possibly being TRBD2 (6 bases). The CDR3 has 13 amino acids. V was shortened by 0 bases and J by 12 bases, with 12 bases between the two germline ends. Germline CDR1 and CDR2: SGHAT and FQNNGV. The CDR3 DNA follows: TGTGCCAGCAGCTTAGAGCGGACTATAGGGCAGTTCTTC. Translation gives CASSLERTIGQFF.

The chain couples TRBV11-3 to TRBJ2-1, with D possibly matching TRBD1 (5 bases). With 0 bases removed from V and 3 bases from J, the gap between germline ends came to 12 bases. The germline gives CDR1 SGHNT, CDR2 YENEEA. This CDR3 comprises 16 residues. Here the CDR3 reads CASSLEGPPNYNEQFF. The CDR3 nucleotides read TGTGCCAGCAGCTTAGAGGGGCCACCAAACTACAATGAGCAGTTCTTC.

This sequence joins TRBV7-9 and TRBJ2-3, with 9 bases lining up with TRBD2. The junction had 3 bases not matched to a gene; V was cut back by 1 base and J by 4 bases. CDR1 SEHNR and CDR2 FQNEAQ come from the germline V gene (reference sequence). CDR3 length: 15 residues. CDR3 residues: CASSLGSGRSDTQYF. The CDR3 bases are TGTGCCAGCAGCTTAGGTAGCGGGAGATCAGATACGCAGTATTTT.

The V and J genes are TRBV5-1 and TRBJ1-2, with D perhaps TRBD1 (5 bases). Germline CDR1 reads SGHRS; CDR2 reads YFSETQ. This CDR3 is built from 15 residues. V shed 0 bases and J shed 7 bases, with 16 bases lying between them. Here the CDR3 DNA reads TGCGCCAGCAGCTTGGTTGCGGGGCGCGGGTTTGGCTACACCTTC. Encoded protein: CASSLVAGRGFGYTF.

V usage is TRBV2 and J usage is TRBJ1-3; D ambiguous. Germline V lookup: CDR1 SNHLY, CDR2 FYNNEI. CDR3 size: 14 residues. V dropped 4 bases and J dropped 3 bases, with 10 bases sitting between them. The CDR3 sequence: CASSVTLNGNTIYF. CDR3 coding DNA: TGTGCCAGCAGTGTTACATTGAATGGAAACACCATATATTTT.

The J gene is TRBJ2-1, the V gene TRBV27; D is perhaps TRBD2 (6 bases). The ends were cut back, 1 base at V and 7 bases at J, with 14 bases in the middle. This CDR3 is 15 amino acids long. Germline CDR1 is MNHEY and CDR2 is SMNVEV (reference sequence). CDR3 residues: CASSLWGEPQNEQFF. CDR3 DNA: TGTGCCAGCAGTTTATGGGGGGAGCCTCAGAATGAGCAGTTCTTC.

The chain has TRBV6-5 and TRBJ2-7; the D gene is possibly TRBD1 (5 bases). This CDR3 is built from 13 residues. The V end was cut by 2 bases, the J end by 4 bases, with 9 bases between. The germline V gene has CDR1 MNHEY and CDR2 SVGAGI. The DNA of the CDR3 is TGTGCCAGCAGTTACGAGGCAGGGTACGAGCAGTACTTC. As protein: CASSYEAGYEQYF.

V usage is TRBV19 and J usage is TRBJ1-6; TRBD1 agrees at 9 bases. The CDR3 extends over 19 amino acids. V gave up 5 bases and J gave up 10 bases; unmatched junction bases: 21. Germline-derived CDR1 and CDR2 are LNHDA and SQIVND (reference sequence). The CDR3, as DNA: TGTGCCAGTAGTCTGTGGTCAGGACAGGGGTGGGACCGGCGATCACCCCTCCACTTT. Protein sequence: CASSLWSGQGWDRRSPLHF.

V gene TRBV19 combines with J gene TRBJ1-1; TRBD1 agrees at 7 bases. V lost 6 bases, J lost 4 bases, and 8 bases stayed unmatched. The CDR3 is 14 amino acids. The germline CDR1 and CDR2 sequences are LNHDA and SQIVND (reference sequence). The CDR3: CASSPGQPSTEAFF. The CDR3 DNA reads TGTGCCAGTAGCCCGGGACAGCCATCCACTGAAGCTTTCTTT.

CDR3 loop: CASNSGTSGTDTQYF. DNA of the CDR3: TGTGCCAGCAACTCCGGGACTAGCGGCACAGATACGCAGTATTTT. The rearrangement links TRBV9 to TRBJ2-3; 10 positions agree with TRBD2. Germline CDR1 and CDR2: SGDLS and YYNGEE. This CDR3 spans 15 amino acids. V shed 6 bases, J shed 1 base, and the junction held 5 bases outside the gene matches.

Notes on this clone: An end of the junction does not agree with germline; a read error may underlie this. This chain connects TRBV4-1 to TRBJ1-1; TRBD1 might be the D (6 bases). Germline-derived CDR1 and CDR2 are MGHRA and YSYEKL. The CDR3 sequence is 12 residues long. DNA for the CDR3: TGCGCCAGCAGACAAGGGGGGGCTGAAGCTTTCTTT. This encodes CASRQGGAEAFF.

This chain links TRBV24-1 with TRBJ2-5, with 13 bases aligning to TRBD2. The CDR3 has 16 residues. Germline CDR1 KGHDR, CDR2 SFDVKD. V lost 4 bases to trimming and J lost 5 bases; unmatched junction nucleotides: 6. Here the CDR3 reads CATSDTSGGEMETQYF. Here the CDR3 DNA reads TGTGCCACCAGTGACACTAGCGGGGGGGAGATGGAGACCCAGTACTTC.